This T cell receptor beta chain came from a study of blood T cell repertoires in COVID-19. Trimming cost V 4 bases and J 7 bases; bases outside gene matches: 6. The CDR3 loop spans 14 amino acids. Per germline, CDR1 MNHEY and CDR2 SVGAGI. Generated by immunoSEQ multiplex PCR, the TCRdb table keeps only in-frame clones and is missing some. The sample carries roughly 280,000 clones, approximately 86% recorded once. Source material: peripheral blood. V and J are TRBV6-5 and TRBJ2-1, with 8 bases that match TRBD1. The TCR originated in a young man with active or convalescent COVID-19. This CDR3 reads CASSWTGSSNEQFF. The CDR3 DNA reads TGTGCCAGCAGTTGGACAGGGAGTTCTAATGAGCAGTTCTTC.